The 29 T cell receptor beta chains listed next were all sequenced from one sample in a study of shared clonotypes between healthy human individuals. Using immunoSEQ multiplex PCR, the repertoire was profiled, and TCRdb retains in-frame clones only, with some absent. The data contain hundreds of thousands of clones, about 76% of them singletons. Sequenced material: PBMCs. These receptors all stem from a woman aged 40 to 50 in good health. Some clones in this sample may be carry-over from other donors' samples.

This chain links TRBV4-1 with TRBJ2-3; 7 bases match TRBD2. Germline values: CDR1 MGHRA, CDR2 YSYEKL. This CDR3 region has 18 residues. J gave up 4 bases and V 0 bases, and 13 bases lay outside the gene matches. This chain's CDR3 is CASSQEGPFGGRADTQYF. DNA of the CDR3: TGCGCCAGCAGCCAAGAGGGTCCATTCGGTGGGAGGGCAGATACGCAGTATTTT.

The rearrangement joins TRBV4-3 to TRBJ2-1, with 9 bases identical to TRBD1. Trimming removed 1 base from V and 5 bases from J; junction bases left unmatched: 9. Germline CDR1 reads LGHNA; CDR2 reads YSLEER. The CDR3 has 17 residues. The chain's CDR3 is CASSQALGTGTNNEQFF. The CDR3 DNA reads as TGCGCCAGCAGCCAAGCCCTAGGGACAGGGACGAACAATGAGCAGTTCTTC.

This chain links TRBV10-1 with TRBJ2-5; 8 bases align to TRBD1. V shed 3 bases, J shed 7 bases, and the junction held 4 bases outside the gene matches. The CDR3 is 13 residues long. Germline V lookup: CDR1 WNHNN, CDR2 SYGVQD (reference sequence). This CDR3 is CASSETTGVTQYF. CDR3 nucleotides: TGCGCCAGCAGTGAAACGACAGGGGTGACCCAGTACTTC.

This clone was counted a single time. The chain couples TRBV6-1 to TRBJ2-3; 7 bases are shared with TRBD1. Germline CDR1 is MNHNS and CDR2 is SASEGT. There are 12 residues in the CDR3. The V gene end was trimmed by 10 bases and the J gene end by 4 bases; junction bases not matched to a gene: 5. The CDR3 DNA reads as TGTGCCATCCGACAGGGTGCAGATACGCAGTATTTT. Translated: CAIRQGADTQYF.

This clone was seen once. V and J are TRBV4-2 and TRBJ1-4, with TRBD1 matching over 7 bases. Losses at the gene ends were 3 bases for V and 5 bases for J; bases not matched to a gene: 6. This CDR3 has 15 amino acids. Germline V CDR1 and CDR2: LGHNA, YNFKEQ. The chain's CDR3 is CASSQRGQINEKLFF. In nucleotides, the CDR3 is TGTGCCAGCAGCCAGAGGGGACAGATCAATGAAAAACTGTTTTTT.

In this sample, this clone turned up once. The gene calls are TRBV5-1 and TRBJ1-4; D uncertain. The V and J ends lost 0 bases and 7 bases respectively, with 13 bases between them. The CDR3 covers 15 residues. Germline assignment: CDR1 SGHRS and CDR2 YFSETQ. The CDR3 is CASSLGKGFPEKLFF. The CDR3 region has the DNA TGCGCCAGCAGCTTGGGGAAAGGGTTTCCTGAAAAACTGTTTTTT.

This chain links TRBV7-9 with TRBJ2-7; TRBD1 matches at 12 bases. Germline CDR1 and CDR2: SEHNR and FQNEAQ (reference sequence). Unmatched junction bases numbered 9, after V lost 10 bases and J lost 5 bases. CDR3 size: 14 residues. This CDR3 is CATARDRGLDEQYF. CDR3 DNA: TGTGCCACCGCCAGGGACAGGGGGCTTGACGAGCAGTACTTC. Combining the CDR3 with reference TRBV7-9 and TRBJ2-7 gives the whole variable domain DTGVSQNPRHKITKRGQNVTFRCDPISEHNRLYWYRQTLGQGPEFLTYFQNEAQLEKSRLLSDRFSAERPKGSFSTLEIQRTEQGDSAMYLCATARDRGLDEQYFGPGTRLTVT.

The rearrangement joins TRBV5-6 to TRBJ2-1; D not certain. The germline CDR1 and CDR2 sequences are SGHDT and YYEEEE. This CDR3 comprises 14 residues. The germline V and J ends were trimmed by 3 bases and 5 bases, with 12 bases remaining between them. CDR3 bases: TGTGCCAGCAGCTCGGGTCTAGGGAACAATGAGCAGTTCTTC. Translated: CASSSGLGNNEQFF.

CDR3: CASSIFANNEKLFF. The CDR3 DNA reads as TGTGCCAGTAGTATATTCGCCAATAATGAAAAACTGTTTTTT. The rearrangement joins TRBV19 to TRBJ1-4; D is ambiguous. Germline loops: CDR1 LNHDA, CDR2 SQIVND (reference sequence). The V end was cut by 2 bases, the J end by 4 bases, with 8 bases between. This CDR3 is 14 amino acids long.

The chain uses TRBV4-2 and TRBJ1-2, with D possibly being TRBD1 (5 bases). Germline V lookup: CDR1 LGHNA, CDR2 YNFKEQ. This CDR3 comprises 15 residues. V was pared by 0 bases and J by 3 bases, with 11 bases between. CDR3 amino acids: CASSQDGGNDYGYTF. In DNA form, the CDR3 reads TGTGCCAGCAGCCAAGATGGGGGAAACGACTATGGCTACACCTTC.

The rearrangement joins TRBV7-2 to TRBJ2-5; no reliable D call. The germline V gene encodes CDR1 SGHTA and CDR2 FQGNSA. This CDR3 contains 12 residues. Trimming stripped 3 bases from V and 5 bases from J, with 7 bases between. The CDR3 sequence is CASSFLAETQYF. Here the CDR3 DNA reads TGTGCCAGCAGCTTCTTGGCGGAGACCCAGTACTTC.

The chain employs TRBV18 and TRBJ2-1; no reliable D call. Germline CDR1 KGHSH, CDR2 LQKENI. V was pared by 3 bases and J by 0 bases, with 18 bases between. CDR3 length: 18 residues. The CDR3 sequence is CASSPWTGSPSSYNEQFF. The CDR3 nucleotides read TGTGCCAGCTCACCCTGGACGGGTAGCCCGAGCTCCTACAATGAGCAGTTCTTC. The variable domain in full, completed from reference TRBV18 and TRBJ2-1, reads NAGVMQNPRHLVRRRGQEARLRCSPMKGHSHVYWYRQLPEEGLKFMVYLQKENIIDESGMPKERFSAEFPKEGPSILRIQQVVRGDSAAYFCASSPWTGSPSSYNEQFFGPGTRLTVL.

This clone appeared a few times. V gene TRBV10-1 combines with J gene TRBJ2-2; D is unclear. Germline V gives CDR1 WNHNN, CDR2 SYGVQD (reference sequence). V shed 5 bases and J shed 7 bases, with 8 bases lying between them. The CDR3 sequence is 12 residues long. In DNA form, the CDR3 reads TGCGCCAGCAGTCTCAGGATCGGGGAGCTGTTTTTT. It translates to CASSLRIGELFF.

This clone was seen a single time. The chain employs TRBV15 and TRBJ2-7; a weak D match, TRBD2 (6 bases). The V gene's germline CDR1 is LNHNV and CDR2 YYDKDF (reference sequence). The ends were cut back, 1 base at V and 4 bases at J, with 8 bases in the middle. The CDR3 is 13 amino acids. CDR3 region: CATSRAEGYEQYF. The CDR3 DNA reads TGTGCCACCAGCAGAGCGGAGGGGTACGAGCAGTACTTC.

The rearrangement joins TRBV11-2 to TRBJ2-1; D is possibly TRBD2 (6 bases). V was trimmed by 1 base and J by 3 bases, leaving 16 bases between them. This CDR3 spans 17 amino acids. CDR1 is SGHAT and CDR2 is FQNNGV in the germline V gene. The CDR3 nucleotides read TGTGCCAGCAGCTTAGCCCGGGCACTAGCCTTCTACAATGAGCAGTTCTTC. Translated: CASSLARALAFYNEQFF. Drawing the rest from reference TRBV11-2 and TRBJ2-1, the complete variable domain is EAGVAQSPRYKIIEKRQSVAFWCNPISGHATLYWYQQILGQGPKLLIQFQNNGVVDDSQLPKDRFSAERLKGVDSTLKIQPAKLEDSAVYLCASSLARALAFYNEQFFGPGTRLTVL.

A few counts support this clone. CDR3 residues: CASSFSSGGYYEQYF. In DNA, the CDR3 is TGTGCCAGCAGCTTCTCTAGCGGGGGGTACTACGAGCAGTACTTC. The chain carries TRBV7-2 and TRBJ2-7, with 11 positions matching TRBD2. The CDR3 consists of 15 residues. V gave up 3 bases and J gave up 3 bases; unmatched junction bases: 4. Germline V gene lookup returns CDR1 SGHTA and CDR2 FQGNSA.

V and J are TRBV9 and TRBJ2-2; 7 bases map to TRBD2. This CDR3 is built from 16 residues. From germline, CDR1 is SGDLS and CDR2 YYNGEE. After removal of 0 bases from V and 8 bases from J, the junction contained 10 bases not matched to a gene. CDR3 nucleotides: TGTGCCAGCAGCGTAGTCGGCGGGAGTATCTCGGGGGAGCTGTTTTTT. This gives the protein CASSVVGGSISGELFF.

The gene calls are TRBV5-1 and TRBJ2-1, with unresolved D. There are 15 residues in the CDR3. V lost 0 bases and J lost 3, with 10 bases in between. CDR1 is SGHRS, CDR2 YFSETQ, per germline. For the CDR3, the DNA is TGCGCCAGCAGCTTGGGCAGCAGTAACTACAATGAGCAGTTCTTC. This sequence encodes CASSLGSSNYNEQFF. The entire variable domain, with the rest obtained from reference TRBV5-1 and TRBJ2-1, is as follows: KAGVTQTPRYLIKTRGQQVTLSCSPISGHRSVSWYQQTPGQGLQFLFEYFSETQRNKGNFPGRFSGRQFSNSRSEMNVSTLELGDSALYLCASSLGSSNYNEQFFGPGTRLTVL.

This rearrangement joins TRBV5-4 to TRBJ1-2, with D possibly TRBD1 on 6 matching bases. This CDR3 has 14 residues. V lost 3 bases and J lost 2, with 11 bases in between. The germline CDR1 and CDR2 sequences are SGHNT and YYREEE (reference sequence). Here the CDR3 DNA reads TGTGCCAGCAGCTCAGGGACACAAAACTATGGCTACACCTTC. This gives the protein CASSSGTQNYGYTF. Looking up the rest from reference TRBV5-4 and TRBJ1-2 gives the full variable domain: ETGVTQSPTHLIKTRGQQVTLRCSSQSGHNTVSWYQQALGQGPQFIFQYYREEENGRGNFPPRFSGLQFPNYSSELNVNALELDDSALYLCASSSGTQNYGYTFGSGTRLTVV.

The chain uses TRBV7-2 and TRBJ2-5; the D is unclear. Between the trimmed V and J ends, which lost 3 bases and 3 bases, there was a span of 8 bases. The CDR3 contains 13 residues. Per the germline V gene, CDR1 is SGHTA and CDR2 is FQGNSA. This chain's CDR3 is CASSFYREETQYF. CDR3 sequence (DNA): TGTGCCAGCAGCTTTTACAGAGAAGAGACCCAGTACTTC.

The V and J genes are TRBV6-5 and TRBJ2-7; 8 nucleotides align to TRBD2. Germline lookup yields CDR1 MNHEY and CDR2 SVGAGI. The CDR3 spans 15 residues. With V trimmed by 4 bases and J by 3 bases, 8 bases remained unmatched. CDR3 residues: CASSSRGSGIYEQYF. Written as DNA, the CDR3 is TGTGCCAGCAGTTCCCGGGGTAGCGGGATCTACGAGCAGTACTTC.

The chain employs TRBV5-5 and TRBJ1-2, with D tentatively TRBD1 (6 bases). CDR1 SGHKS and CDR2 YYEKEE come from the germline V gene (reference sequence). V was pared by 2 bases and J by 2 bases, with 16 bases between. The CDR3 spans 16 residues. This chain's CDR3 is CASSFVGGSRNYGYTF. The CDR3 DNA is TGTGCCAGCAGCTTCGTCGGGGGCAGTCGGAACTATGGCTACACCTTC.

This clone was found a few times. The chain links TRBV11-2 to TRBJ2-1; TRBD2 matches 13 bases. V lost 5 bases, J lost 9 bases, and 4 bases stayed unmatched. CDR1 is SGHAT and CDR2 is FQNNGV in the germline V gene. The CDR3 is 14 residues long. The CDR3 DNA reads as TGTGCCAGCAGCGGACGGACTAGCGGGAGTGAGCAGTTCTTC. This translates into CASSGRTSGSEQFF.

V usage is TRBV30 and J usage is TRBJ2-3, with D maybe TRBD1 (7 bases). Germline-derived CDR1 and CDR2 are GTSNPN and SVGIG (reference sequence). The CDR3 contains 14 residues. V was clipped by 7 bases and J by 3 bases, with 17 bases between them. CDR3 DNA sequence: TGTGCCTCCGCAATACAGGGGAGGACAGATACGCAGTATTTT. Translated, it gives CASAIQGRTDTQYF.

The chain carries TRBV11-3 and TRBJ2-2, with D unresolved. Trimming stripped 2 bases from V and 3 bases from J, with 7 bases between. Germline V gene sequence: CDR1 SGHNT, CDR2 YENEEA. This CDR3 contains 14 residues. This CDR3 is CASSLRGYTGELFF. Written as DNA, the CDR3 is TGTGCCAGCAGCTTAAGAGGATACACCGGGGAGCTGTTTTTT.

For this clone: Different DNA sequences within this sample yield the same CDR3. The V call is TRBV5-1, the J call TRBJ2-1; the match to TRBD1 covers 8 bases. The length of the CDR3 is 15 residues. The V and J ends lost 0 bases and 9 bases, in that order; junction bases with no gene match: 8. Per germline, CDR1 SGHRS and CDR2 YFSETQ. CDR3 sequence reads: CASSLAGQGAGEQFF. The DNA for the CDR3 is TGCGCCAGCAGCTTGGCGGGCCAGGGGGCCGGTGAGCAGTTCTTC.

V is TRBV28 and J is TRBJ2-2; either TRBD1 or TRBD2 may supply D (5 bases each). The length of the CDR3 is 14 residues. The germline V and J ends were trimmed by 8 bases and 5 bases, with 15 bases remaining between them. CDR1 and CDR2 (germline): MDHEN, SYDVKM. The CDR3 nucleotides read TGTGCCAGCGGTTGGGGGATAAGGACCGGGGAGCTGTTTTTT. Amino acid sequence: CASGWGIRTGELFF.

The chain combines TRBV11-1 with TRBJ2-1, with D perhaps matching TRBD2 (6 bases). Germline CDR1 and CDR2: SGHAT and FQDESV (reference sequence). The CDR3 extends over 16 amino acids. V lost 5 bases and J lost 3, with 17 bases in between. The CDR3 protein is CASSRRLGRYYNEQFF. The CDR3 DNA reads as TGTGCCAGCAGCCGACGACTAGGGAGGTACTACAATGAGCAGTTCTTC.

V and J are TRBV7-2 and TRBJ2-5; D gene unclear. Germline lookup yields CDR1 SGHTA and CDR2 FQGNSA. This CDR3 is 13 amino acids long. V gave up 3 bases and J gave up 5 bases, with 10 bases separating them. CDR3 bases: TGTGCCAGCAGCTTTACCGGTTGGGAGACCCAGTACTTC. This codes for CASSFTGWETQYF.